This TCR beta chain was sequenced for a study of technical replicates of blood from a handful of donors. The CDR3 has 13 residues. V shed 4 bases, J shed 9 bases, and the junction held 4 bases outside the gene matches. From germline, CDR1 is SGHRS and CDR2 YFSETQ. TCRdb keeps only in-frame clones here, not all; method: immunoSEQ multiplex PCR. This sample has about 91,000 clones; around 90% occur once, and the top ten carry roughly 0.25%. The sequenced sample was T cells isolated from PBMCs. The sequence came from a human donor in good health. The chain links TRBV5-1 to TRBJ2-2; the match to TRBD1 covers 9 bases. This CDR3 is CASSTGQGRELFF. CDR3 sequence (DNA): TGCGCCAGCAGCACGGGACAGGGAAGGGAGCTGTTTTTT.